The 12 T cell receptor beta chains in this list originate from one sample, sequenced in a study of monozygotic twins with inflammatory bowel disease. Reanalyzing the 5' RACE reads, TCRdb keeps one entry per CDR3 protein, without DNA. The sample table sets out 330,000 or so distinct CDR3 sequences. Sequencing used blood. The receptor source for this set is a human donor with ulcerative colitis or Crohn's disease, or a healthy co-twin of an affected twin (not recorded which).

V gene TRBV3-1 combines with J gene TRBJ1-3. The CDR3 is 14 residues long. Germline-derived CDR1 and CDR2 are LGHDT and YNNKEL (reference sequence). CDR3 residues: CASSQDWGGNTIYF. The whole variable domain, filled in from reference TRBV3-1 and TRBJ1-3, reads DTAVSQTPKYLVTQMGNDKSIKCEQNLGHDTMYWYKQDSKKFLKIMFSYNNKELIINETVPNRFSPKSPDKAHLNLHINSLELGDSAVYFCASSQDWGGNTIYFGEGSWLTVV.

J is TRBJ2-1 and V is TRBV27. The CDR3 covers 15 residues. CDR1 is MNHEY, CDR2 SMNVEV, per germline (reference sequence). The CDR3 protein is CASSLSWTALNEQFF.

The CDR3 reads CASSPGDQLAKNIQYF. The rearrangement uses TRBV5-1 and TRBJ2-4; without DNA, the TCRdb call of TRBD1 cannot be checked. CDR3 length equals 16 residues. CDR1 SGHRS and CDR2 YFSETQ come from the germline V gene. The full variable domain, rest sourced from reference TRBV5-1 and TRBJ2-4, is KAGVTQTPRYLIKTRGQQVTLSCSPISGHRSVSWYQQTPGQGLQFLFEYFSETQRNKGNFPGRFSGRQFSNSRSEMNVSTLELGDSALYLCASSPGDQLAKNIQYFGAGTRLSVL.

This rearrangement joins TRBV12-3 or TRBV12-4 to TRBJ1-1; TCRdb returns TRBD1, unconfirmable since there is no DNA. This CDR3 region has 14 residues. This CDR3 is CASSLTGFNTEAFF.

This chain links TRBV5-1 with TRBJ2-5; TCRdb gives TRBD1 as the D gene, but with no DNA this cannot be confirmed. The CDR3 spans 14 residues. Looked up from germline, CDR1 is SGHRS and CDR2 is YFSETQ. The CDR3 loop is CASSLNDRGETQYF. Variable domain in full (rest from reference TRBV5-1 and TRBJ2-5): KAGVTQTPRYLIKTRGQQVTLSCSPISGHRSVSWYQQTPGQGLQFLFEYFSETQRNKGNFPGRFSGRQFSNSRSEMNVSTLELGDSALYLCASSLNDRGETQYFGPGTRLLVL.

The chain combines TRBV24-1 with TRBJ2-6. The CDR3 sequence is 15 residues long. Germline CDR1 KGHDR, CDR2 SFDVKD. The CDR3 here is CATSDWDSGANVLTF.

The genes are TRBV7-9 and TRBJ2-7; the TCRdb call, TRBD1, lacks DNA for checking. The CDR3 covers 11 residues. CDR1 is SEHNR, CDR2 FQNEAQ, per germline (reference sequence). The CDR3 here is CASSFREEQYF.

V usage is TRBV4-1 and J usage is TRBJ2-1; TCRdb picks TRBD1, but there is no DNA to check that call. This CDR3 contains 13 residues. Germline V gene lookup returns CDR1 MGHRA and CDR2 YSYEKL. The CDR3 loop is CASSQTHRGIEFF.

The rearrangement links TRBV12-5 to TRBJ2-1; TCRdb designates TRBD2, a call that cannot be tested without DNA. CDR1 and CDR2 (germline): LGHNT, FRNRAP. The CDR3 is 15 residues long. The CDR3 is CASGRTSGTYNEQFF.

The V and J genes are TRBV10-3 and TRBJ2-1; lacking DNA, the TRBD2 call made by TCRdb goes unchecked. CDR1 and CDR2 (germline): ENHRY, SYGVKD. This CDR3 has 13 amino acids. The CDR3 region is CAIRTSGSAEQFF.

The rearrangement links TRBV5-1 to TRBJ2-7; the TCRdb D gene call, TRBD1, has no DNA to confirm it. The CDR3 extends over 14 amino acids. Germline V gene lookup returns CDR1 SGHRS and CDR2 YFSETQ. CDR3: CATSTYGGSYEQYF. Full variable domain (remainder filled in from reference TRBV5-1 and TRBJ2-7): KAGVTQTPRYLIKTRGQQVTLSCSPISGHRSVSWYQQTPGQGLQFLFEYFSETQRNKGNFPGRFSGRQFSNSRSEMNVSTLELGDSALYLCATSTYGGSYEQYFGPGTRLTVT.

The chain is built from TRBV11-2 and TRBJ1-2; TCRdb's D call, TRBD1, is unchecked because there is no DNA. CDR1 and CDR2 (germline): SGHAT, FQNNGV. The CDR3 spans 19 residues. CDR3 region: CASSLDRWEQGQYDYGYTF.